This T cell receptor beta chain was observed in a study of tumor-infiltrating lymphocytes in primary liver carcinoma. For blood RNA, unsorted whole blood served as the source, and germline DNA was extracted too. Germline assignment: CDR1 MNHNY and CDR2 SVGAGI (reference sequence). V lost 2 bases to trimming and J lost 7 bases, with 23 bases between them. The CDR3 extends over 17 amino acids. cDNA specific to TCR beta was made from 500 ng of total RNA, with a constant-region primer employed for priming. Investigators got TCR beta libraries out of three nested multiplex PCR rounds, done with slightly modified ARM-PCR. The opening two PCR rounds, nine to eleven cycles each, paired TRBV1-TRBV30 forward primers with a C-beta reverse primer. From the multiplex PCR reads, TCRdb called clonotypes with MiXCR, one entry per CDR3 protein. The sample consists of a few hundred thousand distinct CDR3 sequences, about three fifths of them appearing once.

The gene calls are TRBV6-6 and TRBJ1-1; D possibly corresponds to TRBD1 (6 bases). Sequences were obtained from peripheral blood. This TCR derives from a young woman with primary liver carcinoma and hepatitis B virus infection. The DNA of the CDR3 is TGTGCCAGCAGTTACGGGGGAAAATCCGGGACAAAATATGAAGCTTTCTTT. Translating gives CASSYGGKSGTKYEAFF.